This passage covers 25 T cell receptor beta chains from one sample sequenced in a study of blood T cell repertoires in COVID-19. Sequencing used immunoSEQ multiplex PCR; TCRdb keeps in-frame clones, though not all of them. The table has 120,000 to 150,000 clones, almost 90% seen once. The sample taken for sequencing was peripheral blood. The receptors shown here come from a man aged 45-60 years with active or convalescent COVID-19.

The chain employs TRBV29-1 and TRBJ2-7, with 7 bases aligning to TRBD1. This CDR3 comprises 13 residues. Germline V gene data show CDR1 as SQVTM and CDR2 as ANQGSEA. The ends lost 4 bases at V and 3 bases at J; junction bases unmatched: 6. CDR3 protein: CSVGGTAFYEQYF. The CDR3 region has the DNA TGCAGCGTTGGGGGGACAGCGTTCTACGAGCAGTACTTC.

The chain links TRBV4-3 to TRBJ2-1, with a possible D match to TRBD1 (6 bases). The V and J ends lost 0 bases and 5 bases respectively, with 11 bases between them. Germline loops: CDR1 LGHNA, CDR2 YSLEER. This CDR3 contains 15 residues. For the CDR3, the DNA is TGCGCCAGCAGCCAAGAATCTTGGGACAACAATGAGCAGTTCTTC. Protein product: CASSQESWDNNEQFF.

The chain recombines TRBV3-1 (or the pseudogene TRBV3-2) with TRBJ2-1; 7 nucleotides match TRBD2. V dropped 3 bases and J dropped 6; count of bases not matched to a gene: 14. The CDR3 loop spans 17 amino acids. Germline CDR1 LGHDT, CDR2 YNNKEL (reference sequence). The CDR3 reads CASSQPLTSGIFNEQFF. Written as DNA, the CDR3 is TGTGCCAGCAGCCAGCCACTAACGAGCGGGATTTTCAATGAGCAGTTCTTC.

This chain links TRBV27 with TRBJ2-7; tentative D call: TRBD2 (6 bases). The CDR3 spans 15 residues. Trimming shortened V by 6 bases and J by 0 bases, and 15 bases separated the two germline ends. Germline lookup yields CDR1 MNHEY and CDR2 SMNVEV (reference sequence). CDR3 nucleotides: TGTGCCAGCAGCCGATCGGTGGGGGGCTCCTACGAGCAGTACTTC. This sequence encodes CASSRSVGGSYEQYF.

The chain joins TRBV28 to TRBJ2-2; a weak D match, TRBD2 (6 bases). CDR3 length equals 15 residues. The ends were cut back, 2 bases at V and 7 bases at J, with 14 bases in the middle. Germline V CDR1 and CDR2: MDHEN, SYDVKM. CDR3: CASSLNPGRGGELFF. In DNA, the CDR3 is TGTGCCAGCAGTTTAAATCCCGGGAGAGGCGGGGAGCTGTTTTTT.

This chain joins TRBV4-3 and TRBJ2-7; possible D gene TRBD2, 6 bases. The CDR3 is 15 residues long. Trimming shortened V by 0 bases and J by 4 bases, and 13 bases separated the two germline ends. In germline, CDR1 is LGHNA, CDR2 YSLEER. CDR3 sequence: CASSQDRLSGYEQYF. The CDR3 DNA sequence: TGCGCCAGCAGCCAAGATAGACTAAGCGGGTACGAGCAGTACTTC.

This clone has a single count. The chain combines TRBV11-2 with TRBJ2-7; 10 bases are shared with TRBD1. From germline, CDR1 is SGHAT and CDR2 FQNNGV. This CDR3 comprises 17 residues. V was clipped by 2 bases and J by 0 bases; unmatched bases: 7. CDR3 in amino acids: CASSLWDRGRSSYEQYF. CDR3 bases: TGTGCCAGCAGCTTATGGGACAGGGGAAGAAGCTCCTACGAGCAGTACTTC.

V gene TRBV7-8 combines with J gene TRBJ2-1, with unresolved D. V was cut by 5 bases and J by 7 bases, with 21 bases left in between. Germline assignment: CDR1 SGHVS and CDR2 FQNEAQ. This CDR3 is 16 amino acids long. The CDR3 bases are TGTGCCAGCAGCCCGCGGTGGCGGCCACAAGCGAATGAGCAGTTCTTC. It translates to CASSPRWRPQANEQFF.

The chain uses TRBV5-1 and TRBJ2-2; TRBD2 matches 10 bases. J gave up 1 base and V 4 bases, and 4 bases lay outside the gene matches. Germline assignment: CDR1 SGHRS and CDR2 YFSETQ. The CDR3 spans 16 residues. The CDR3 region has the DNA TGCGCCAGCAGCGCACGGACTAGCGGGAACACCGGGGAGCTGTTTTTT. Encoded protein: CASSARTSGNTGELFF.

The V gene is TRBV30, the J gene TRBJ2-3; 9 bases fit TRBD2. The V segment lost 3 bases and the J segment 9 bases; nucleotides outside the gene matches: 4. Looked up from germline, CDR1 is GTSNPN and CDR2 is SVGIG (reference sequence). This CDR3 comprises 12 residues. CDR3 DNA: TGTGCCTGGAGCGGTAGCGGGAGCACGCAGTATTTT. Amino acids: CAWSGSGSTQYF. The whole variable domain, filled in from reference TRBV30 and TRBJ2-3, reads SQTIHQWPATLVQPVGSPLSLECTVEGTSNPNLYWYRQAAGRGLQLLFYSVGIGQISSEVPQNLSASRPQDRQFILSSKKLLLSDSGFYLCAWSGSGSTQYFGPGTRLTVL.

V usage is TRBV9 and J usage is TRBJ2-5; 7 nucleotides align to TRBD1. The CDR3 runs to 15 residues. With V trimmed by 4 bases and J by 5 bases, 11 bases remained unmatched. Germline V CDR1 and CDR2: SGDLS, YYNGEE. CDR3 DNA: TGTGCCAGCAGCCAAGGGGGCAGAGGAGTGGAGACCCAGTACTTC. This codes for CASSQGGRGVETQYF.

CDR3 sequence reads: CACRRQGRAPLHF. In nucleotides, the CDR3 is TGTGCCTGCAGGCGACAGGGTCGAGCACCCCTCCACTTT. V gene TRBV30 combines with J gene TRBJ1-6, with 7 bases aligning to TRBD1. The CDR3 has 13 residues. The V segment lost 6 bases and the J segment 11 bases; nucleotides outside the gene matches: 10. From germline, CDR1 is GTSNPN and CDR2 SVGIG (reference sequence). Full variable domain (rest looked up from reference TRBV30 and TRBJ1-6): SQTIHQWPATLVQPVGSPLSLECTVEGTSNPNLYWYRQAAGRGLQLLFYSVGIGQISSEVPQNLSASRPQDRQFILSSKKLLLSDSGFYLCACRRQGRAPLHFGNGTRLTVT.

V usage is TRBV6-2 or TRBV6-3 and J usage is TRBJ2-1, with 9 bases aligning to TRBD2. The CDR3 contains 16 residues. Germline CDR1 MNHEY, CDR2 SVGEGT. J gave up 4 bases and V 1 base, and 5 bases lay outside the gene matches. The CDR3 protein is CASSYLAGGPYNEQFF. The CDR3 DNA reads as TGTGCCAGCAGTTACTTGGCGGGAGGGCCGTACAATGAGCAGTTCTTC.

The J gene is TRBJ2-5, the V gene TRBV5-1; 7 nucleotides agree with TRBD1. CDR3 size: 16 residues. Unmatched junction bases numbered 6, after V lost 0 bases and J lost 1 base. Germline V gene data show CDR1 as SGHRS and CDR2 as YFSETQ. The CDR3 DNA reads as TGCGCCAGCAGCTTGGGAGGGGGCGGAATCCAAGAGACCCAGTACTTC. Translated: CASSLGGGGIQETQYF.

The rearrangement uses TRBV29-1 and TRBJ1-1; possible D gene TRBD1, 6 bases. Germline V lookup: CDR1 SQVTM, CDR2 ANQGSEA. The CDR3 is 13 residues long. Trimming took off 2 bases at V and 11 bases at J, with 18 bases between the two ends. CDR3 residues: CSVEPTGFRFAFF. DNA of the CDR3: TGCAGCGTTGAACCTACAGGGTTTCGGTTTGCTTTCTTT.

The rearrangement uses TRBV7-3 and TRBJ2-5; D perhaps matches TRBD1 (6 bases). V was cut by 3 bases and J by 4 bases, with 15 bases left in between. Germline V gives CDR1 SGHTA, CDR2 FQGTGA. The CDR3 spans 15 residues. The CDR3 loop is CASSFIGGTSETQYF. The CDR3 DNA follows: TGTGCCAGCAGCTTCATAGGTGGGACATCAGAGACCCAGTACTTC. Based on the CDR3 plus reference TRBV7-3 and TRBJ2-5, the full variable domain is GAGVSQTPSNKVTEKGKYVELRCDPISGHTALYWYRQSLGQGPEFLIYFQGTGAADDSGLPNDRFFAVRPEGSVSTLKIQRTERGDSAVYLCASSFIGGTSETQYFGPGTRLLVL.

The rearrangement links TRBV2 to TRBJ1-1; D ambiguous. The CDR3 is 14 residues long. The germline gives CDR1 SNHLY, CDR2 FYNNEI. Trimming shortened V by 6 bases and J by 1 base, and 12 bases separated the two germline ends. CDR3 residues: CASSANLRNTEAFF. CDR3 nucleotides: TGTGCCAGCAGCGCCAACTTACGGAACACTGAAGCTTTCTTT.

The V and J genes are TRBV25-1 and TRBJ2-7; 8 bases agree with TRBD1. Losses at the gene ends were 8 bases for V and 5 bases for J; bases not matched to a gene: 17. Germline V gene sequence: CDR1 MGHDK, CDR2 SYGVNS. CDR3 length: 16 residues. The CDR3 DNA reads as TGTGCCAGCGGGCCGTCGCGGACAGGGTGGTATAACGAGCAGTACTTC. This translates into CASGPSRTGWYNEQYF.

The chain is built from TRBV28 and TRBJ1-5; possibly TRBD1 for D (5 bases). Trimming removed 8 bases from V and 7 bases from J, with 15 bases in between. Germline lookup yields CDR1 MDHEN and CDR2 SYDVKM. The CDR3 totals 13 residues. The CDR3 DNA sequence: TGTGCCAGCGAATCAGGGAATTCGCAGCCCCAGCATTTT. As protein: CASESGNSQPQHF.

This sequence joins TRBV29-1 and TRBJ2-7; TRBD2 matches at 7 bases. CDR3 length equals 13 residues. Unmatched junction bases numbered 6, after V lost 3 bases and J lost 4 bases. Germline V CDR1 and CDR2: SQVTM, ANQGSEA. DNA of the CDR3: TGCAGCGTTGACCAGGGAGGGCTGTACGAGCAGTACTTC. This gives the protein CSVDQGGLYEQYF.

This chain links TRBV7-3 with TRBJ1-1, with a weak D call TRBD1 (5 bases). Germline CDR1 reads SGHTA; CDR2 reads FQGTGA. V was pared by 4 bases and J by 2 bases, with 8 bases between. The CDR3 covers 13 residues. The CDR3 spells CASSSTVNTEAFF. CDR3 DNA: TGTGCCAGCAGCTCGACAGTAAACACTGAAGCTTTCTTT.

This chain links TRBV18 with TRBJ1-3; 8 bases line up with TRBD1. Trimming removed 2 bases from V and 2 bases from J; junction bases left unmatched: 8. The CDR3 is made up of 17 amino acids. Per germline, CDR1 KGHSH and CDR2 LQKENI. The DNA for the CDR3 is TGTGCCAGCTCACCAGCTCAGGGGGCATTCACTGGAAACACCATATATTTT. It encodes CASSPAQGAFTGNTIYF.

The rearrangement joins TRBV25-1 to TRBJ1-2; D unresolved. This CDR3 spans 16 amino acids. In germline, CDR1 is MGHDK, CDR2 SYGVNS. V lost 0 bases, J lost 4 bases, and 15 bases lay in between. CDR3 bases: TGTGCCAGCAGTGAATATGAGACCTACGAGGGCTATGGCTACACCTTC. Translating it yields CASSEYETYEGYGYTF.

This clone was counted a single time. The V gene is TRBV3-1 (or the pseudogene TRBV3-2), the J gene TRBJ1-1; D is unresolved. The CDR3 is 14 amino acids. Trimming stripped 4 bases from V and 10 bases from J, with 19 bases between. CDR1 LGHDT and CDR2 YNNKEL come from the germline V gene (reference sequence). As DNA, the CDR3 is TGTGCCAGCAGCCCACGGGCGGCCAGAGCGGTAGCTTTCTTT. This codes for CASSPRAARAVAFF.

The rearrangement links TRBV2 to TRBJ2-7; TRBD1 matches at 9 bases. The germline CDR1 and CDR2 sequences are SNHLY and FYNNEI. With 6 bases clipped from V and 4 bases from J, the junction kept 10 bases outside the gene matches. The CDR3 sequence is 15 residues long. The CDR3 sequence: CASRRGQGMFYEQYF. For the CDR3, the DNA is TGTGCCAGCAGGAGGGGACAGGGAATGTTTTACGAGCAGTACTTC. Supplemented by reference TRBV2 and TRBJ2-7, the full variable domain reads EPEVTQTPSHQVTQMGQEVILRCVPISNHLYFYWYRQILGQKVEFLVSFYNNEISEKSEIFDDQFSVERPDGSNFTLKIRSTKLEDSAMYFCASRRGQGMFYEQYFGPGTRLTVT.